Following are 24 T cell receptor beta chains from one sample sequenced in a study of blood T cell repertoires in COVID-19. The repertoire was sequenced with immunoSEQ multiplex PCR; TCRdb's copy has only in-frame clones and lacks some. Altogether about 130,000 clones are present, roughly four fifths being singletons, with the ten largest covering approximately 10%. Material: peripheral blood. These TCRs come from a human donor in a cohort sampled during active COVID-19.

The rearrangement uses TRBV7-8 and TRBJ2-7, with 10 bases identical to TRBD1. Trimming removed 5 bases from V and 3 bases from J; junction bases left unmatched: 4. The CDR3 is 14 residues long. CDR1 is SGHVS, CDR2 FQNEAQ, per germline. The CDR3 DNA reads TGTGCCAGCAGCCCCCGGGACAGGGGCTACGAGCAGTACTTC. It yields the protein CASSPRDRGYEQYF.

CDR3 sequence reads: CSVEDRFAWDRGSTDTEAFF. The CDR3 DNA is TGCAGCGTTGAAGATCGGTTTGCGTGGGACAGGGGAAGTACGGACACTGAAGCTTTCTTT. The genes are TRBV29-1 and TRBJ1-1; 10 nucleotides align to TRBD1. The CDR3 consists of 20 residues. CDR1 SQVTM and CDR2 ANQGSEA come from the germline V gene. J was trimmed by 3 bases and V by 0 bases; bases with no gene match: 19.

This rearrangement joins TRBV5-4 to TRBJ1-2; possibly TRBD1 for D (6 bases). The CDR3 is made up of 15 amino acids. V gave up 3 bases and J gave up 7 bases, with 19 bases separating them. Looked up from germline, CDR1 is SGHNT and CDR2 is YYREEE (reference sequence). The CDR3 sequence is CASSYPKDRRFGYTF. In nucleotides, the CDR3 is TGTGCCAGCAGCTACCCCAAGGACAGACGGTTTGGCTACACCTTC.

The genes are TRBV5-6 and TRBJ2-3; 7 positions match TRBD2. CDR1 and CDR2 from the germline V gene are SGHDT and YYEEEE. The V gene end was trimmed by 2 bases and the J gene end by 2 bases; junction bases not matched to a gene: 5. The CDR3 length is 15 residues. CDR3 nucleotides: TGTGCCAGCAGCTTCGGGGGGAAACACACAGATACGCAGTATTTT. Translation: CASSFGGKHTDTQYF.

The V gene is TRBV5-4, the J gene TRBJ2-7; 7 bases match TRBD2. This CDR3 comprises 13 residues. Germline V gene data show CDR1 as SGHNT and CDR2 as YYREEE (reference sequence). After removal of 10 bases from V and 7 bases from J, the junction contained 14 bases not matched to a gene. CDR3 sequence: CASGRAGAGEQYF. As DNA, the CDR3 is TGTGCCTCTGGGCGTGCCGGAGCGGGGGAGCAGTACTTC. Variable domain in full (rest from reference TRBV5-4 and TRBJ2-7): ETGVTQSPTHLIKTRGQQVTLRCSSQSGHNTVSWYQQALGQGPQFIFQYYREEENGRGNFPPRFSGLQFPNYSSELNVNALELDDSALYLCASGRAGAGEQYFGPGTRLTVT.

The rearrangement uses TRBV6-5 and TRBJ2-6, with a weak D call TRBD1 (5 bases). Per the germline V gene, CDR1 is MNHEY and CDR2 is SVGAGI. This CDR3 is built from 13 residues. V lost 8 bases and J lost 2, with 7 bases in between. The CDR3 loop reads CASGAAGANVLTF. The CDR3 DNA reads TGTGCCAGCGGGGCAGCTGGGGCCAACGTCCTGACTTTC.

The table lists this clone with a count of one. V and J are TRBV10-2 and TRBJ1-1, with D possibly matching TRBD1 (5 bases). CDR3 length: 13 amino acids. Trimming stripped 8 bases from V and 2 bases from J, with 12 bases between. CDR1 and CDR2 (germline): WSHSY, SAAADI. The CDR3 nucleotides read TGCGCCAGCGGGTGGACACTTAACACTGAAGCTTTCTTT. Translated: CASGWTLNTEAFF.

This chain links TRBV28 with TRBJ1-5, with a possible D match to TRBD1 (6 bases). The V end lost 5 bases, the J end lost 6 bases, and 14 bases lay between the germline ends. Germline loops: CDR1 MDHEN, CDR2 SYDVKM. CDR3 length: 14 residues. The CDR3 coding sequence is TGTGCCAGCAGTCCTACGGGGACAAGTCAGCCCCAGCATTTT. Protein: CASSPTGTSQPQHF.

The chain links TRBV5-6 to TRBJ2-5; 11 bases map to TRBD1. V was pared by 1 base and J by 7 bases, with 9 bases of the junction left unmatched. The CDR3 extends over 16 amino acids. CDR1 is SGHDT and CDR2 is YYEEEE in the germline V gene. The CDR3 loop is CASSLPGQGAEGTQYF. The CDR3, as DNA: TGTGCCAGCAGCTTGCCCGGACAGGGGGCCGAAGGGACCCAGTACTTC.

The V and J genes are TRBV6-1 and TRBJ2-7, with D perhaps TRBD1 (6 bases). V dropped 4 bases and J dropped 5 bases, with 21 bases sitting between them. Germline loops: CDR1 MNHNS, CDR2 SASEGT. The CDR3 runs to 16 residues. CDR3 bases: TGTGCCAGCAGTGGCTATCCAGGGGTGAGTAGAGACGAGCAGTACTTC. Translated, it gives CASSGYPGVSRDEQYF.

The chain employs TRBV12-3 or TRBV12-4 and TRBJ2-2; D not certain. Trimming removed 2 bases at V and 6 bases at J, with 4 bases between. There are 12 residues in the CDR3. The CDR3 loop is CASSLHPGELFF. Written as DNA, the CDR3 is TGTGCCAGCAGTTTACATCCCGGGGAGCTGTTTTTT.

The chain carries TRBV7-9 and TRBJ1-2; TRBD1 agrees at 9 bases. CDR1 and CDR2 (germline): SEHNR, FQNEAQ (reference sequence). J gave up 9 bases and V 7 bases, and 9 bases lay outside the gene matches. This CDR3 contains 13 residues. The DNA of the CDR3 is TGTGCCAGCACCCCCCCGGGACAGGGCAGCTACACCTTC. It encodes CASTPPGQGSYTF.

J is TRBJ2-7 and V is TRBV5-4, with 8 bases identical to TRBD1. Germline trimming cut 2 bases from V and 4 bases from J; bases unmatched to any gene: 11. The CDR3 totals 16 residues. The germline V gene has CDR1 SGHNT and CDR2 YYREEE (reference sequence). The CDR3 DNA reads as TGTGCCAGCAGCTTAATGGCGGCAGGGGGCGGGTACGAGCAGTACTTC. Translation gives CASSLMAAGGGYEQYF.

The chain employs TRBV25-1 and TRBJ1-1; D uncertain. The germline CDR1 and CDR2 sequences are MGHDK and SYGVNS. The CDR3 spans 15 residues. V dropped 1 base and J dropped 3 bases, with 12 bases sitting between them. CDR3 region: CASSELRVSDTEAFF. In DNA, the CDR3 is TGTGCCAGCAGTGAATTGAGGGTCAGCGACACTGAAGCTTTCTTT.

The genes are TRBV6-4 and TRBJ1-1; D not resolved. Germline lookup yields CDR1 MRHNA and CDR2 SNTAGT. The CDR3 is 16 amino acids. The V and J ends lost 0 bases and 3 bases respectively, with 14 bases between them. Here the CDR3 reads CASSDSHRGGHTEAFF. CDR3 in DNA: TGTGCCAGCAGTGACTCTCACAGAGGCGGGCACACTGAAGCTTTCTTT.

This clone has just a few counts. CDR3 protein: CAWTTLGGTEAFF. The CDR3 DNA reads TGTGCCTGGACTACCCTGGGGGGCACTGAAGCTTTCTTT. The chain joins TRBV30 to TRBJ1-1, with a tentative D call TRBD1 (5 bases). Trimming stripped 4 bases from V and 4 bases from J, with 13 bases between. Germline values: CDR1 GTSNPN, CDR2 SVGIG (reference sequence). CDR3 length: 13 residues.

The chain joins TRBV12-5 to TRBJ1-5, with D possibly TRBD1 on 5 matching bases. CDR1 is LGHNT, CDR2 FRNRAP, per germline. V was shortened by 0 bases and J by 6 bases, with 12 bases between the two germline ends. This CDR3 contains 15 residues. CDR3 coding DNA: TGTGCTAGTGGTTTGGTTGGGGCAGGGATTCAGCCCCAGCATTTT. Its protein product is CASGLVGAGIQPQHF.

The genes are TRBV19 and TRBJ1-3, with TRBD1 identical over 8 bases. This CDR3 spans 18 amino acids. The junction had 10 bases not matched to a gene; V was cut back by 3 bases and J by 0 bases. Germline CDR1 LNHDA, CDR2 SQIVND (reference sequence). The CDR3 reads CASSIGDRDRLSGNTIYF. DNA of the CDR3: TGTGCCAGTAGTATCGGGGACCGGGACAGGCTCTCTGGAAACACCATATATTTT.

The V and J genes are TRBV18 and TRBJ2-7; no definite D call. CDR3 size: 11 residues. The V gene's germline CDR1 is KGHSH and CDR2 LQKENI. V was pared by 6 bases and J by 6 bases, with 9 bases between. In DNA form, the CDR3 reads TGTGCCAGCTCCCTTTCGGGCGAGCAGTACTTC. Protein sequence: CASSLSGEQYF. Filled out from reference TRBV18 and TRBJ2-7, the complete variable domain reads NAGVMQNPRHLVRRRGQEARLRCSPMKGHSHVYWYRQLPEEGLKFMVYLQKENIIDESGMPKERFSAEFPKEGPSILRIQQVVRGDSAAYFCASSLSGEQYFGPGTRLTVT.

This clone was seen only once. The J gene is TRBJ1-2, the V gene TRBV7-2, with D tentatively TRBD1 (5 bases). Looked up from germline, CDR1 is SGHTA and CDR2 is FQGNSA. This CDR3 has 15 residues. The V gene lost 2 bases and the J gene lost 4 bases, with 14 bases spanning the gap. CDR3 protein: CASSLTMEGVYGYTF. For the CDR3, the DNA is TGTGCCAGCAGCTTAACCATGGAAGGGGTCTATGGCTACACCTTC. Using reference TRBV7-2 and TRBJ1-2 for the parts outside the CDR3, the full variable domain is GAGVSQSPSNKVTEKGKDVELRCDPISGHTALYWYRQSLGQGLEFLIYFQGNSAPDKSGLPSDRFSAERTGGSVSTLTIQRTQQEDSAVYLCASSLTMEGVYGYTFGSGTRLTVV.

The CDR3 protein is CASTLEQGKNTEAFF. CDR3 DNA sequence: TGTGCCAGCACTTTAGAACAGGGTAAAAACACTGAAGCTTTCTTT. The J gene is TRBJ1-1, the V gene TRBV2; D perhaps matches TRBD1 (6 bases). The germline V gene encodes CDR1 SNHLY and CDR2 FYNNEI. CDR3 length: 15 amino acids. Trimming removed 7 bases at V and 2 bases at J, with 17 bases between.

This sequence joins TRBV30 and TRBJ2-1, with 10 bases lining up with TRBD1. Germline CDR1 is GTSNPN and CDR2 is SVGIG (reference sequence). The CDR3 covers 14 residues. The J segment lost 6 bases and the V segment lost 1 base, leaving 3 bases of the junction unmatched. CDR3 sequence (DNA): TGTGCCTGGAGTGGGGACAGGGGATTCAATGAGCAGTTCTTC. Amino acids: CAWSGDRGFNEQFF.

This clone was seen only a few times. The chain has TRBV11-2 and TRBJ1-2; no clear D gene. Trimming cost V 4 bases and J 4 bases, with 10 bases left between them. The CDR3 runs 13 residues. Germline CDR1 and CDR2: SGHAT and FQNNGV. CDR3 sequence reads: CASSSPEGYGYTF. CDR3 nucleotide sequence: TGTGCCAGCAGCTCCCCCGAGGGCTATGGCTACACCTTC.

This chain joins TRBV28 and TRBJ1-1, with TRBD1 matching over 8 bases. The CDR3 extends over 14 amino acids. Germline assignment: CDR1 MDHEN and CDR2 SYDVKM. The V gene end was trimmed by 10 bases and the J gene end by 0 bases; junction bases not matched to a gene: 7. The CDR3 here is CATVHRGMNTEAFF. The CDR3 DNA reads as TGTGCCACCGTTCACAGGGGGATGAACACTGAAGCTTTCTTT.